Below, 30 T cell receptor beta chains from the same sample are listed, as sequenced in a study of cytomegalovirus exposure and HLA in healthy donors. The PCR contained 60 Vbeta and 13 Jbeta primers. The protocol was immunoSEQ multiplex PCR, while the TCRdb copy is restricted to in-frame clones and leaves out a portion. The sample records about 120,000 clones, 74% being singletons. The sample consisted of PBMCs. The receptors here all came from a human donor in good health.

The chain employs TRBV6-5 and TRBJ1-6; 9 nucleotides agree with TRBD1. Looked up from germline, CDR1 is MNHEY and CDR2 is SVGAGI. Unmatched junction bases numbered 6, after V lost 6 bases and J lost 9 bases. CDR3 length: 14 residues. This chain's CDR3 is CASRLQGARSPLHF. CDR3 in DNA: TGTGCCAGCAGACTACAGGGGGCGCGTTCACCCCTCCACTTT.

This clone was recorded only once. V and J are TRBV5-1 and TRBJ1-1, with 8 bases that match TRBD1. The CDR3 is 14 residues long. Germline CDR1 and CDR2: SGHRS and YFSETQ. V trimming: 3 bases; J trimming: 5 bases; junction bases outside the gene matches: 6. CDR3 amino acids: CASSSLTGGTEAFF. CDR3 bases: TGCGCCAGCAGCTCTCTTACAGGGGGTACTGAAGCTTTCTTT.

This clone has only one observation. The chain combines TRBV19 with TRBJ2-7, with D possibly matching TRBD2 (6 bases). The germline gives CDR1 LNHDA, CDR2 SQIVND (reference sequence). Trimming shortened V by 6 bases and J by 4 bases, and 13 bases separated the two germline ends. The CDR3 sequence is 13 residues long. CDR3 in DNA: TGTGCCAGTAGCCTTGTCCGGGGGTACGAGCAGTACTTC. Encoded protein: CASSLVRGYEQYF.

The chain employs TRBV6-4 and TRBJ2-1; 9 bases are shared with TRBD2. This CDR3 spans 15 amino acids. Looked up from germline, CDR1 is MRHNA and CDR2 is SNTAGT. V gave up 4 bases and J gave up 10 bases; unmatched junction bases: 11. The CDR3 loop is CASSALAGDSGEQFF. As DNA, the CDR3 is TGTGCCAGCAGTGCCTTAGCGGGGGACTCGGGAGAGCAGTTCTTC.

The V and J genes are TRBV2 and TRBJ1-1; the D gene is possibly TRBD1 (5 bases). V was cut by 4 bases and J by 1 base, with 10 bases left in between. This CDR3 has 14 amino acids. CDR1 SNHLY and CDR2 FYNNEI come from the germline V gene. Here the CDR3 DNA reads TGTGCCAGCAGTGTGAGAACAGGGAACACTGAAGCTTTCTTT. Translation gives CASSVRTGNTEAFF.

This chain connects TRBV14 to TRBJ2-1, with TRBD2 identical over 8 bases. The CDR3 has 15 residues. J lost 6 bases, V lost 4 bases, and 8 bases had no gene match. Germline CDR1 reads SGHDN; CDR2 reads FVKESK. This CDR3 reads CASSLPGTSSNEQFF. The CDR3 bases are TGTGCCAGCAGCCTCCCCGGGACTAGTTCCAATGAGCAGTTCTTC. Supplemented by reference TRBV14 and TRBJ2-1, the full variable domain reads EAGVTQFPSHSVIEKGQTVTLRCDPISGHDNLYWYRRVMGKEIKFLLHFVKESKQDESGMPNNRFLAERTGGTYSTLKVQPAELEDSGVYFCASSLPGTSSNEQFFGPGTRLTVL.

V gene TRBV28 combines with J gene TRBJ2-3; TRBD2 matches 7 bases. Germline-derived CDR1 and CDR2 are MDHEN and SYDVKM. The junction had 12 bases not matched to a gene; V was cut back by 6 bases and J by 3 bases. This CDR3 is built from 16 residues. The CDR3 coding sequence is TGTGCCAGCAGCCAGAATTGGGGGGGTGGTACAGATACGCAGTATTTT. It yields the protein CASSQNWGGGTDTQYF.

The chain couples TRBV29-1 to TRBJ2-3, with 10 positions matching TRBD2. Trimming removed 3 bases from V and 6 bases from J; junction bases left unmatched: 6. In germline, CDR1 is SQVTM, CDR2 ANQGSEA. The CDR3 has 14 amino acids. The CDR3 loop reads CSVDPSGGGDTQYF. CDR3 in DNA: TGCAGCGTTGATCCTAGCGGGGGTGGGGATACGCAGTATTTT.

The chain recombines TRBV27 with TRBJ2-6, with 8 nucleotides matching TRBD1. Germline V gives CDR1 MNHEY, CDR2 SMNVEV (reference sequence). Trimming cost V 4 bases and J 1 base; bases outside gene matches: 6. CDR3 length: 17 amino acids. DNA of the CDR3: TGTGCCAGCAGTTCGGACAGGGAATCTTCTGGGGCCAACGTCCTGACTTTC. Translated: CASSSDRESSGANVLTF.

The genes are TRBV5-1 and TRBJ1-2; no firm D call. Germline V gene data show CDR1 as SGHRS and CDR2 as YFSETQ. The CDR3 totals 15 residues. V was shortened by 4 bases and J by 4 bases, with 17 bases between the two germline ends. CDR3 amino acids: CASSPQAQASYGYTF. CDR3 nucleotides: TGCGCCAGCAGCCCGCAGGCCCAGGCGAGCTATGGCTACACCTTC.

This sequence joins TRBV7-6 and TRBJ2-2; D might be TRBD1 (6 bases). Germline V CDR1 and CDR2: SGHVS, FNYEAQ. Trimming left V 5 bases short and J 2 bases short, with 21 bases between. CDR3 length: 18 residues. In DNA form, the CDR3 reads TGTGCCAGCAGCCGCTCCAGGCCGGGACAACTAAACACCGGGGAGCTGTTTTTT. Amino acids: CASSRSRPGQLNTGELFF.

V gene TRBV4-2 combines with J gene TRBJ1-3; tentatively, D is TRBD1 (6 bases). The germline V gene has CDR1 LGHNA and CDR2 YNFKEQ. Trimming took off 3 bases at V and 3 bases at J, with 18 bases between the two ends. The CDR3 has 17 amino acids. This chain's CDR3 is CASSHGTMGHDGNTIYF. The CDR3 bases are TGTGCCAGCAGCCACGGGACCATGGGACACGATGGAAACACCATATATTTT.

The rearrangement uses TRBV6-1 and TRBJ1-5, with 10 positions matching TRBD1. Germline values: CDR1 MNHNS, CDR2 SASEGT. V was clipped by 6 bases and J by 2 bases; unmatched bases: 4. The CDR3 covers 15 residues. The CDR3 spells CASRDRGFGNQPQHF. The DNA for the CDR3 is TGTGCCAGCAGGGACAGGGGGTTCGGCAATCAGCCCCAGCATTTT.

The J gene is TRBJ1-2, the V gene TRBV5-6, with unresolved D. V shed 7 bases and J shed 3 bases, with 19 bases lying between them. This CDR3 comprises 15 residues. Germline-derived CDR1 and CDR2 are SGHDT and YYEEEE. The CDR3 spells CASAQGGIWDYGYTF. The DNA of the CDR3 is TGTGCCAGCGCCCAAGGCGGGATTTGGGACTATGGCTACACCTTC.

The chain employs TRBV5-6 and TRBJ2-1; D gene uncertain. CDR1 and CDR2 (germline): SGHDT, YYEEEE. CDR3 length: 11 amino acids. Trimming removed 3 bases at V and 5 bases at J, with 3 bases between. The CDR3: CASSYNNEQFF. CDR3 nucleotides: TGTGCCAGCAGCTATAACAATGAGCAGTTCTTC.

The chain links TRBV28 to TRBJ2-5; the match to TRBD1 covers 8 bases. Looked up from germline, CDR1 is MDHEN and CDR2 is SYDVKM. The CDR3 has 15 residues. J was trimmed by 5 bases and V by 5 bases; bases with no gene match: 10. CDR3 protein: CASSPIQGAVETQYF. DNA of the CDR3: TGTGCCAGCAGTCCAATTCAGGGGGCGGTGGAGACCCAGTACTTC. The full variable domain, rest sourced from reference TRBV28 and TRBJ2-5, is DVKVTQSSRYLVKRTGEKVFLECVQDMDHENMFWYRQDPGLGLRLIYFSYDVKMKEKGDIPEGYSVSREKKERFSLILESASTNQTSMYLCASSPIQGAVETQYFGPGTRLLVL.

The CDR3 bases are TGTGCCAGCAGCTTGCGAGGAGGTGACTCTGGGGCCAACGTCCTGACTTTC. Its protein product is CASSLRGGDSGANVLTF. This chain links TRBV7-2 with TRBJ2-6; TRBD2 might be the D (5 bases). This CDR3 comprises 17 residues. Germline V gene sequence: CDR1 SGHTA, CDR2 FQGNSA. V was trimmed by 3 bases and J by 0 bases, leaving 12 bases between them. Supplemented by reference TRBV7-2 and TRBJ2-6, the full variable domain reads GAGVSQSPSNKVTEKGKDVELRCDPISGHTALYWYRQSLGQGLEFLIYFQGNSAPDKSGLPSDRFSAERTGGSVSTLTIQRTQQEDSAVYLCASSLRGGDSGANVLTFGAGSRLTVL.

The chain has TRBV29-1 and TRBJ2-2; TRBD2 might be the D (6 bases). The V end lost 2 bases, the J end lost 6 bases, and 19 bases lay between the germline ends. Germline lookup yields CDR1 SQVTM and CDR2 ANQGSEA. This CDR3 spans 16 amino acids. CDR3 DNA: TGCAGCGTTGAATGGGTTGGGAGGTTTTCGGCCGGGGAGCTGTTTTTT. As protein: CSVEWVGRFSAGELFF.

This clone has just one count. This chain uses TRBV7-9 with TRBJ2-3; D unclear. Germline CDR1 reads SEHNR; CDR2 reads FQNEAQ (reference sequence). The CDR3 spans 14 residues. Deletions cut 2 bases from V and 2 bases from J, with 8 bases between. CDR3 loop: CASSLTYPTDTQYF. CDR3 nucleotide sequence: TGTGCCAGCAGCTTAACCTACCCCACAGATACGCAGTATTTT.

The chain is built from TRBV4-1 and TRBJ1-6; D ambiguous. Trimming stripped 5 bases from V and 8 bases from J, with 13 bases between. Germline values: CDR1 MGHRA, CDR2 YSYEKL. The CDR3 extends over 14 amino acids. CDR3: CASSLGSRDSPLHF. The CDR3 DNA reads TGCGCCAGCAGCTTGGGGAGTAGGGATTCACCCCTCCACTTT.

This chain joins TRBV15 and TRBJ2-2; D possibly corresponds to TRBD2 (6 bases). The CDR3 consists of 13 residues. Germline CDR1 and CDR2: LNHNV and YYDKDF (reference sequence). Trimming stripped 8 bases from V and 8 bases from J, with 15 bases between. In DNA form, the CDR3 reads TGTGCCACCGGCGCGGGGAGAACAGGGGAGCTGTTTTTT. Residues: CATGAGRTGELFF.

The rearrangement links TRBV4-3 to TRBJ2-7; 9 bases map to TRBD1. V dropped 1 base and J dropped 3; count of bases not matched to a gene: 7. The germline V gene has CDR1 LGHNA and CDR2 YSLEER. CDR3 size: 16 residues. Written as DNA, the CDR3 is TGCGCCAGCAGCCAAGTGCTGGGACAGGGCGACTACGAGCAGTACTTC. Protein sequence: CASSQVLGQGDYEQYF.

There are a few counts of this clone. J is TRBJ2-5 and V is TRBV5-5, with 13 bases matching TRBD2. Trimming removed 9 bases from V and 4 bases from J; junction bases left unmatched: 9. The germline V gene has CDR1 SGHKS and CDR2 YYEKEE (reference sequence). This CDR3 has 15 amino acids. CDR3 residues: CATTTSGGAIETQYF. The DNA for the CDR3 is TGTGCCACCACTACTAGCGGGGGGGCAATAGAGACCCAGTACTTC.

This chain connects TRBV7-2 to TRBJ1-1, with 11 bases fitting TRBD1. The CDR3 is 14 amino acids. The trim removed 4 bases at V and 5 bases at J, leaving 3 bases unmatched. Germline assignment: CDR1 SGHTA and CDR2 FQGNSA. The CDR3 nucleotides are TGTGCCAGCAGCTGGACAGGGGGCAGTACTGAAGCTTTCTTT. Protein: CASSWTGGSTEAFF. Variable domain in full (rest from reference TRBV7-2 and TRBJ1-1): GAGVSQSPSNKVTEKGKDVELRCDPISGHTALYWYRQSLGQGLEFLIYFQGNSAPDKSGLPSDRFSAERTGGSVSTLTIQRTQQEDSAVYLCASSWTGGSTEAFFGQGTRLTVV.

This clone was seen only once. This chain links TRBV27 with TRBJ2-1; 7 nucleotides align to TRBD2. The germline V gene encodes CDR1 MNHEY and CDR2 SMNVEV (reference sequence). After removal of 2 bases from V and 6 bases from J, the junction contained 10 bases not matched to a gene. The CDR3 runs 16 residues. DNA for the CDR3: TGTGCCAGCAGTTTACGATTAGCGGGTAACTCCAATGAGCAGTTCTTC. Its protein product is CASSLRLAGNSNEQFF.

V and J are TRBV5-1 and TRBJ2-2; a possible D gene is TRBD2 (6 bases). The length of the CDR3 is 17 residues. Per the germline V gene, CDR1 is SGHRS and CDR2 is YFSETQ. V was clipped by 6 bases and J by 1 base, with 19 bases between them. The CDR3 nucleotides read TGCGCCAGCAAGACGACTCCGGGACTTCGGAACACCGGGGAGCTGTTTTTT. Its protein is CASKTTPGLRNTGELFF.

This chain joins TRBV7-9 and TRBJ2-7; TRBD1 matches 12 bases. The CDR3 has 17 amino acids. Germline CDR1 is SEHNR and CDR2 is FQNEAQ (reference sequence). V shed 3 bases and J 1 base; nucleotides not matched to a gene: 7. This CDR3 is CASSFAGDRGRSYEQYF. CDR3 in DNA: TGTGCCAGCAGCTTTGCCGGGGACAGGGGGCGATCCTACGAGCAGTACTTC.

The J gene is TRBJ2-1, the V gene TRBV4-2; 8 bases are shared with TRBD2. The J segment lost 1 base and the V segment lost 2 bases, leaving 7 bases of the junction unmatched. CDR3 size: 17 residues. Germline CDR1 and CDR2: LGHNA and YNFKEQ. This CDR3 reads CASSQSKREWSYNEQFF. CDR3 DNA: TGTGCCAGCAGCCAATCCAAGCGGGAGTGGTCCTACAATGAGCAGTTCTTC.

The rearrangement joins TRBV28 to TRBJ1-2, with 7 bases identical to TRBD1. CDR1 and CDR2 from the germline V gene are MDHEN and SYDVKM. This CDR3 has 14 amino acids. Germline trimming cut 7 bases from V and 7 bases from J; bases unmatched to any gene: 12. The DNA of the CDR3 is TGTGCCAGCAAGGGGGGACAGACCAGCGGTGGCTACACCTTC. Residues: CASKGGQTSGGYTF.

The rearrangement links TRBV28 to TRBJ1-3, with TRBD1 matching over 9 bases. This CDR3 comprises 18 residues. Germline V gene sequence: CDR1 MDHEN, CDR2 SYDVKM. The trim removed 5 bases at V and 4 bases at J, leaving 15 bases unmatched. CDR3 nucleotides: TGTGCCAGCAGTATAATTGGACAGGGGCGGAGGGGGGGAAACACCATATATTTT. Its protein product is CASSIIGQGRRGGNTIYF.